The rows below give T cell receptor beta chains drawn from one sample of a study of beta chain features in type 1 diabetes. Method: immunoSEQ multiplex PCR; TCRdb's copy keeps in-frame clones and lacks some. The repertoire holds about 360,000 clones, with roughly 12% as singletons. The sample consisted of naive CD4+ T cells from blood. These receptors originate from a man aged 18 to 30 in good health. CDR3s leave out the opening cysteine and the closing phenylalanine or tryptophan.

ASIKGQPRSYEQY | 13 | TRBJ2-7 | TRBV5-8
AWSVGTSNEQF | 11 | TRBJ2-1 | TRBV30
ASSLTAQETQY | 11 | TRBJ2-5 | TRBV7-2
ASSRLDRGRNTEAF | 14 | TRBJ1-1 | TRBV5-6
AITGTGTYEQY | 11 | TRBJ2-7 | TRBV10-3
ASSLALRSTTDTQY | 14 | TRBJ2-3 | TRBV5-4
SVARLQETQY | 10 | TRBJ2-5 | TRBV29-1
ASSYRGWYEQY | 11 | TRBJ2-7 | TRBV6-5
ASSVRDIANTGELF | 14 | TRBJ2-2 | TRBV7-9
ATSRDIQGYTGELF | 14 | TRBJ2-2 | TRBV15
ASSPLGQVGEQF | 12 | TRBJ2-1 | TRBV18
ASSLGGRRTYEQY | 13 | TRBJ2-7 | TRBV5-1
ASSLWTGAISGANVLT | 16 | TRBJ2-6 | TRBV5-8
ASSPQETQY | 9 | TRBJ2-5 | TRBV5-5
ASSPGDRTNTEAF | 13 | TRBJ1-1 | TRBV28